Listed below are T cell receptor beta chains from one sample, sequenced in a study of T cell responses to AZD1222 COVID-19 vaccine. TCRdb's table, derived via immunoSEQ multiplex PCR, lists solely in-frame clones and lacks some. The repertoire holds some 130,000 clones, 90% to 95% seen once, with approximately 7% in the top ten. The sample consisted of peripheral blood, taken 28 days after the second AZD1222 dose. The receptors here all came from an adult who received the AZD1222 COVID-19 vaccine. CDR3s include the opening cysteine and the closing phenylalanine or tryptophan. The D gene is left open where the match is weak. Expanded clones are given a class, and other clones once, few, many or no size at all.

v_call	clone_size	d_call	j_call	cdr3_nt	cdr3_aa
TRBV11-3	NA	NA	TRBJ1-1	TGTGCCAGCAGCGGAACAGTGAACACTGAAGCTTTCTTT	CASSGTVNTEAFF
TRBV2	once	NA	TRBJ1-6	TGTGCCAGCAATCCTCCGGGACCTAATTCACCCCTCCACTTT	CASNPPGPNSPLHF
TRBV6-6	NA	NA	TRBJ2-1	TGTGCCAGCAGTTCCGCCGTTGAGCAGTTCTTC	CASSSAVEQFF
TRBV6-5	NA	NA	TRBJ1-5	TGTGCCAGCAAGGACACCGGCAATCAGCCCCAGCATTTT	CASKDTGNQPQHF
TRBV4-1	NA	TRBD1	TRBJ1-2	TGCGCCAGCAGCCAAGGGGACAGAGCCGTCTATGGCTACACCTTC	CASSQGDRAVYGYTF
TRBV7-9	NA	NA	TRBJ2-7	TGTGCCAGCAGCCGCTTAAACAGACCCTACGAGCAGTACTTC	CASSRLNRPYEQYF
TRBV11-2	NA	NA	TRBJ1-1	TGTGCCAGCAGCTCCCGGGCCGGGGGCACTGAAGCTTTCTTT	CASSSRAGGTEAFF
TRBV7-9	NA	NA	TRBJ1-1	TGTGCCAGCAGTCCTAAACCGTTCGTTAGGAACACTGAAGCTTTCTTT	CASSPKPFVRNTEAFF
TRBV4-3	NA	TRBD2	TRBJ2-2	TGCGCCAGCAGCCTGGGTATAGCGGGCGCAAACACCGGGGAGCTGTTTTTT	CASSLGIAGANTGELFF
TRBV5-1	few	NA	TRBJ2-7	TGCGCCAGCAGCGCCCTACCGACTAGCTCCTACGAGCAGTACTTC	CASSALPTSSYEQYF
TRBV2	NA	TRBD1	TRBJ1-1	TGTGCCAGCTTCCTTTTTGGGACAGGCGAAGCTTTCTTT	CASFLFGTGEAFF
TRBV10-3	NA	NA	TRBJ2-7	TGTGCCATCAGATCACTACGACAGGACGAGCAGTACTTC	CAIRSLRQDEQYF
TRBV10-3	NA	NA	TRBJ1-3	TGTGCCATCAGCGACACACAGGACGTCTCTGGAAACACCATATATTTT	CAISDTQDVSGNTIYF
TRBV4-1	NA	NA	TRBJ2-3	TGCGCCAGCAGCCAAGGGGGTAGGGGGACAGATACGCAGTATTTT	CASSQGGRGTDTQYF
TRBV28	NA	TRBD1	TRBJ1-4	TGTGCCAGCACCCGGGACAGAGGTCAAAAACTGTTTTTT	CASTRDRGQKLFF
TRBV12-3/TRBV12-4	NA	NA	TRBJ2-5	TGTGCCAGCAGTTTGGGAATCGGGGAGACCCAGTACTTC	CASSLGIGETQYF
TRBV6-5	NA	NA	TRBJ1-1	TGTGCCAGCAGGGGACAGAACACTGAAGCTTTCTTT	CASRGQNTEAFF